This T cell receptor beta chain emerged from a study of blood T cell repertoires in COVID-19 (dated by TCRdb to between 2020 and 2021). Describing the broader study: Samples from collaborators originated in the United States, Italy and Spain and spanned both the acute and convalescent phases of COVID-19. The samples were drawn from the first 160 participants of the ongoing ImmuneRACE study and from 1,254 subjects provided by 6 global collaborators. Nearly every sample came with metadata listing a de-identified subject ID, COVID-19 status, age in years and sex. Where available, HLA class I and class II types were obtained from metadata supplied by the sample provider rather than from assay-based typing. The prospective study material was composed of cDNA or gDNA derived from T cells, B-cell-depleted T cells, or PBMCs. Subjects who had been exposed to COVID-19, were actively infected with it, or had recovered from it provided the deeply sampled blood TCRbeta repertoires that made up the dataset. The repertoires were released in a freely available public database meant as a resource for research on the immune response to SARS-CoV-2. Paper-wide results and their limitations: The amount of clinical and demographic metadata varied by source and participant and was provided uncurated.

TCRbeta CDR3 regions were amplified from genomic DNA by means of the immunoSEQ Assay, a bias-controlled multiplex PCR. The published analysis was carried out like this. The number of nucleated cells in each sample was estimated by amplification of reference gene primers within the assay. Sequence reads were collapsed and filtered to measure the absolute abundance of every unique TCRbeta CDR3 rearrangement. Productive Simpson clonality was computed per sample as the square root of Simpson's diversity index over productive rearrangements. Entries here come from immuneACCESS through TCRdb and include only in-frame sequences with V and J called. Some clones fail to appear in such tables; in the studies checked, an unresolved V gene covers under half of the shortfall, and the cause of the remainder is unknown. The V and J calls and clone size are taken from that table; D and trimming were inferred from the DNA. This sample is represented by some 490,000 clones; 70% to 90% of them were singletons. The ten biggest clones cover approximately 8.3% of the sample.

CDR1 and CDR2, looked up from the germline V gene (reference sequence), are LGHDT and YNNKEL. From the cysteine up to the phenylalanine, the CDR3 has a length of 18 residues. Here the CDR3 DNA is all that survives: 54 bases in frame from base 1. For this chain, trimming is 0 bases at the V end and 6 bases at the J end, and the number of junction bases without a gene match is 8. Enrolling through a virtual design, the prospective study's participants ranged in age from roughly 18 to 90 years and lived across 24 United States geographic areas. To assign participants to cohorts, the prospective study relied on clinical history that participants themselves reported in a screening survey and a study questionnaire. Recovered participants in ImmuneRACE Cohort 3 were defined by two consecutive negative NP/OP PCR tests, clearance by a healthcare professional, or resolution of symptoms. In the prospective study, mobile phlebotomists collected whole blood, serum and a nasopharyngeal or oropharyngeal swab from each participant. Participants in the prospective study had the option to provide additional blood draws and questionnaires over an approximately 2-month period. Before DNA extraction, blood samples from the prospective study were shipped at room temperature or frozen.

For this clone: Its antigen remains undetermined. One base away there is no much larger clone; base qualities are not given.

The sequence came from a woman between 55 and 75 years old who had recovered from COVID-19. Sequenced material: PBMCs or T cells enriched from blood (not recorded which). The rearranged chain carries TRBV3-1 (or the pseudogene TRBV3-2) and TRBJ2-6, and 10 bases in between align with TRBD2. The CDR3 protein sequence reads: CASSQELAGEGAANVLTF. DNA sequence: TGTGCCAGCAGCCAAGAGCTAGCGGGGGAAGGGGCGGCCAACGTCCTGACTTTC.